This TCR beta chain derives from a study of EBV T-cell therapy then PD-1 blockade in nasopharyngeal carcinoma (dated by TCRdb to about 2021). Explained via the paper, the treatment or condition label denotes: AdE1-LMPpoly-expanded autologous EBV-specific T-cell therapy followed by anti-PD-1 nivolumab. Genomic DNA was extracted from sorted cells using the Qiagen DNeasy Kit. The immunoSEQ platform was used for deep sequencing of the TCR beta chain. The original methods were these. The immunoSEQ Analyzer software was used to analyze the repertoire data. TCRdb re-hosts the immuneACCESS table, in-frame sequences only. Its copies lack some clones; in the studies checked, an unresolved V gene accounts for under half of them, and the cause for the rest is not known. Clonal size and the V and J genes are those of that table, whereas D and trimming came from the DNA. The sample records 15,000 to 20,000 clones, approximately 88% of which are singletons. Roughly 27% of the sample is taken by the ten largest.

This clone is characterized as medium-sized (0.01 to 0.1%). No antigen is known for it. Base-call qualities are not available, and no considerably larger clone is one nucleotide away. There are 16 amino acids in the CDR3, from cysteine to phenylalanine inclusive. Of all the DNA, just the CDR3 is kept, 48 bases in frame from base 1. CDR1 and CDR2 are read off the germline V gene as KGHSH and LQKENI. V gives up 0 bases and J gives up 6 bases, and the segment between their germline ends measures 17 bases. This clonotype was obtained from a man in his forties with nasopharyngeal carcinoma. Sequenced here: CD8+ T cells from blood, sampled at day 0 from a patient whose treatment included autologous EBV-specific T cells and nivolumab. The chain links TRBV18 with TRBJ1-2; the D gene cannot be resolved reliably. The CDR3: CASSPPMWEGGDGYTF. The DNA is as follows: TGTGCCAGCTCACCACCAATGTGGGAGGGAGGCGATGGCTACACCTTC.